Following are 20 T cell receptor beta chains from one sample sequenced in a study of CD8 T cells in Susac syndrome (dated by TCRdb to 2018 to 2020). Library generation was performed with the immunoSEQ multiplex PCR assay. RNA was extracted using the RNeasy kit, and about 0.5 to 1 ug of the RNA was reverse transcribed with random hexamers. Clones were called with MiXCR by TCRdb after fastp trimmed the public reads at Q25, and only in-frame beta chains were retained. Rows are combined by CDR3 protein, so each entry shows the most common genes and DNA. This sample lists a few hundred thousand distinct CDR3 sequences; around 92% were detected once. The ten largest clonotypes hold roughly 0.064% of the sample. Material: CD4+ T cells from PBMCs. These TCRs come from a human donor with multiple sclerosis.

The chain is built from TRBV9 and TRBJ2-7; the D gene is possibly TRBD2 (6 bases). Germline loops: CDR1 SGDLS, CDR2 YYNGEE. Deletions cut 2 bases from V and 6 bases from J, with 9 bases between. The CDR3 has 12 amino acids. CDR3 sequence reads: CASSVTAGEQYF. As DNA, the CDR3 is TGTGCCAGCAGCGTTACAGCGGGCGAGCAGTACTTC.

The chain employs TRBV7-9 and TRBJ2-1; D perhaps matches TRBD2 (5 bases). V lost 5 bases and J lost 5, with 19 bases in between. This CDR3 is built from 16 residues. From germline, CDR1 is SEHNR and CDR2 FQNEAQ (reference sequence). DNA for the CDR3: TGTGCCAGCAGCCGTAGAGGGTGGGGTAGTGACAATGAGCAGTTCTTC. Its protein product is CASSRRGWGSDNEQFF.

The chain uses TRBV24-1 and TRBJ2-5, with 8 nucleotides matching TRBD1. CDR3 size: 15 residues. Germline CDR1 KGHDR, CDR2 SFDVKD. V lost 7 bases to trimming and J lost 5 bases; unmatched junction nucleotides: 11. The CDR3 DNA follows: TGTGCCACCAGGGAACGCGGACAGGGCAGGGAGACCCAGTACTTC. Translated: CATRERGQGRETQYF.

The CDR3 sequence is CASSGRSTGYTF. In nucleotides, the CDR3 is TGCGCCAGCAGTGGAAGGTCCACCGGCTACACCTTC. The chain is built from TRBV10-2 and TRBJ1-2; D not certain. The CDR3 is 12 amino acids. Germline V gene data show CDR1 as WSHSY and CDR2 as SAAADI. The V end was cut by 4 bases, the J end by 8 bases, with 11 bases between.

This clonotype has a single count. The V gene is TRBV10-3, the J gene TRBJ2-1; TRBD2 agrees at 8 bases. Germline V gene sequence: CDR1 ENHRY, CDR2 SYGVKD. With V trimmed by 8 bases and J by 7 bases, 7 bases remained unmatched. The CDR3 has 13 residues. CDR3 bases: TGTGCCATCGATGACGGCGGGAGGAATGAGCAGTTCTTC. Translation gives CAIDDGGRNEQFF.

The chain uses TRBV5-1 and TRBJ1-1; weak D call: TRBD1 (5 bases). This CDR3 is built from 14 residues. The germline V gene encodes CDR1 SGHRS and CDR2 YFSETQ. The ends were cut back, 2 bases at V and 4 bases at J, with 12 bases in the middle. In DNA, the CDR3 is TGCGCCAGCAGCTTCTATGGGAGGGGCACTGAAGCTTTCTTT. Translated, it gives CASSFYGRGTEAFF.

A single count supports this clonotype. J is TRBJ2-6 and V is TRBV2; D unresolved. V lost 8 bases to trimming and J lost 0 bases, with 5 bases between them. This CDR3 contains 13 residues. Germline assignment: CDR1 SNHLY and CDR2 FYNNEI. CDR3 sequence (DNA): TGTGCCAGCGCCGCCTCTGGGGCCAACGTCCTGACTTTC. Translation: CASAASGANVLTF.

V gene TRBV6-1 combines with J gene TRBJ2-2; D not resolved. V lost 6 bases and J lost 3, with 11 bases in between. This CDR3 comprises 14 residues. Germline V CDR1 and CDR2: MNHNS, SASEGT. The CDR3 loop is CASRAPRDTGELFF. DNA for the CDR3: TGTGCCAGCAGGGCTCCACGGGACACCGGGGAGCTGTTTTTT.

V and J are TRBV6-1 and TRBJ2-5, with 9 bases fitting TRBD2. From germline, CDR1 is MNHNS and CDR2 SASEGT. V lost 4 bases to trimming and J lost 4 bases; unmatched junction nucleotides: 10. This CDR3 comprises 16 residues. The CDR3 DNA follows: TGTGCCAGCAGTGGGCGCCGGGCGGGAGGGCGAGAGACCCAGTACTTC. Translation: CASSGRRAGGRETQYF.

The rearrangement joins TRBV2 to TRBJ1-2, with TRBD1 identical over 7 bases. This CDR3 spans 13 amino acids. The ends lost 6 bases at V and 4 bases at J; junction bases unmatched: 5. CDR1 SNHLY and CDR2 FYNNEI come from the germline V gene. CDR3 bases: TGTGCCAGCAGGGGGGGACAGACCTATGGCTACACCTTC. It specifies CASRGGQTYGYTF.

V is TRBV5-1 and J is TRBJ1-2; 8 nucleotides agree with TRBD1. Germline assignment: CDR1 SGHRS and CDR2 YFSETQ. Trimming at V came to 5 bases and at J to 4 bases, leaving 10 bases not matched to a gene. This CDR3 comprises 15 residues. CDR3 sequence (DNA): TGCGCCAGCAGTGGACAGGGTGTTGGGAGCTATGGCTACACCTTC. Its protein is CASSGQGVGSYGYTF.

This clonotype was found once. The chain combines TRBV5-8 with TRBJ1-3, with D hard to call. CDR3 length: 16 amino acids. V was pared by 4 bases and J by 3 bases, with 17 bases between. Germline V lookup: CDR1 SGHTS, CDR2 YDEGEE. The CDR3 spells CASSLFRSPGGNTIYF. The CDR3 bases are TGTGCCAGCAGCCTGTTTCGTTCGCCGGGTGGAAACACCATATATTTT.

This clonotype appeared a single time. V usage is TRBV19 and J usage is TRBJ2-3, with D tentatively TRBD2 (5 bases). The V gene lost 5 bases and the J gene lost 6 bases, with 18 bases spanning the gap. Per the germline V gene, CDR1 is LNHDA and CDR2 is SQIVND (reference sequence). This CDR3 is built from 15 residues. The CDR3 nucleotides read TGTGCCAGTAGTCACCACCGGTCTCCGGGGGATACGCAGTATTTT. Amino acids: CASSHHRSPGDTQYF.

This chain connects TRBV5-1 to TRBJ2-7; the match to TRBD1 covers 10 bases. V was pared by 3 bases and J by 2 bases, with 5 bases of the junction left unmatched. Germline CDR1 and CDR2: SGHRS and YFSETQ. This CDR3 spans 15 amino acids. The CDR3 bases are TGCGCCAGCAGCTCTGACAGGGGGCGCACCTACGAGCAGTACTTC. Its protein product is CASSSDRGRTYEQYF.

The chain employs TRBV7-2 and TRBJ2-3; 7 bases line up with TRBD2. Per germline, CDR1 SGHTA and CDR2 FQGNSA. The CDR3 is 17 residues long. The J segment lost 1 base and the V segment lost 2 bases, leaving 9 bases of the junction unmatched. CDR3: CASSLNGGSSRTDTQYF. The DNA of the CDR3 is TGTGCCAGCAGCTTAAACGGCGGGAGTTCCCGCACAGATACGCAGTATTTT.

The chain is built from TRBV5-1 and TRBJ1-2; 7 bases match TRBD1. From germline, CDR1 is SGHRS and CDR2 YFSETQ. The J segment lost 4 bases and the V segment lost 0 bases, leaving 9 bases of the junction unmatched. The CDR3 is 16 amino acids. The DNA of the CDR3 is TGCGCCAGCAGCTTGGTGATACCGGGACAGAGCTATGGCTACACCTTC. Translation: CASSLVIPGQSYGYTF.

V gene TRBV20-1 combines with J gene TRBJ1-3; no firm D call. CDR3 length equals 12 residues. The V gene's germline CDR1 is DFQATT and CDR2 SNEGSKA (reference sequence). Trimming shortened V by 7 bases and J by 0 bases, and 7 bases separated the two germline ends. Written as DNA, the CDR3 is TGCAGTGGAGCAAACTCTGGAAACACCATATATTTT. This encodes CSGANSGNTIYF.

This clonotype has a single count. The chain combines TRBV5-1 with TRBJ2-2, with 7 bases identical to TRBD2. Per the germline V gene, CDR1 is SGHRS and CDR2 is YFSETQ. The V segment lost 5 bases and the J segment 6 bases; nucleotides outside the gene matches: 7. CDR3 size: 14 residues. CDR3 nucleotide sequence: TGCGCCAGCAGGGTCGCGGGAGTGCCCGGGGAGCTGTTTTTT. It translates to CASRVAGVPGELFF.

This chain joins TRBV19 and TRBJ1-6, with D possibly TRBD1 on 5 matching bases. Germline V CDR1 and CDR2: LNHDA, SQIVND (reference sequence). V was clipped by 4 bases and J by 10 bases, with 14 bases between them. This CDR3 has 14 residues. The CDR3 here is CASSTGTAGSPLHF. The CDR3 coding sequence is TGTGCCAGTAGTACCGGGACGGCAGGATCACCCCTCCACTTT.

The chain joins TRBV2 to TRBJ2-7, with 8 bases fitting TRBD1. This CDR3 spans 13 amino acids. Trimming cost V 6 bases and J 3 bases; bases outside gene matches: 4. Germline assignment: CDR1 SNHLY and CDR2 FYNNEI. The CDR3 bases are TGTGCCAGCAGAGGACAGGGAGGCTACGAGCAGTACTTC. Its protein product is CASRGQGGYEQYF.